The source of this T cell receptor beta chain is a study of regulatory T cells in long-lasting Graves disease. To make TCR beta libraries, researchers used iRepertoire HTBI primers and Arm-PCR of CDR3 regions. TCRdb re-called the multiplex PCR reads through MiXCR, storing one row per CDR3 protein. The sample has around 500,000 distinct CDR3 sequences, around 12% seen once; the top ten hold approximately 9%. Time point noted: newly diagnosed GD, antithyroid drugs for less than 3 months. Construction of the TCR library relied on RNA isolated from PBMCs. The CDR3 spans 14 residues. V was trimmed by 3 bases and J by 3 bases, leaving 12 bases between them. Germline-derived CDR1 and CDR2 are SGHDT and YYEEEE. This clonotype was detected many times. Another study also made use of these data, one on T cells in Graves' hyperthyroidism and ophthalmopathy. This second study notes: The TCR CDR3 was amplified in a first-round RT-PCR using the HTBI primer set.

The chain couples TRBV5-6 to TRBJ2-5, with D possibly matching TRBD2 (5 bases). This receptor was obtained from a woman aged 25 to 39 with Graves disease. The material sequenced was peripheral blood mononuclear cells (PBMCs), taken at new diagnosis, from a patient treated with antithyroid drugs. In nucleotides, the CDR3 is TGTGCCAGCAGCTCTACGACGGGGAAAGAGACCCAGTACTTC. Protein sequence: CASSSTTGKETQYF.